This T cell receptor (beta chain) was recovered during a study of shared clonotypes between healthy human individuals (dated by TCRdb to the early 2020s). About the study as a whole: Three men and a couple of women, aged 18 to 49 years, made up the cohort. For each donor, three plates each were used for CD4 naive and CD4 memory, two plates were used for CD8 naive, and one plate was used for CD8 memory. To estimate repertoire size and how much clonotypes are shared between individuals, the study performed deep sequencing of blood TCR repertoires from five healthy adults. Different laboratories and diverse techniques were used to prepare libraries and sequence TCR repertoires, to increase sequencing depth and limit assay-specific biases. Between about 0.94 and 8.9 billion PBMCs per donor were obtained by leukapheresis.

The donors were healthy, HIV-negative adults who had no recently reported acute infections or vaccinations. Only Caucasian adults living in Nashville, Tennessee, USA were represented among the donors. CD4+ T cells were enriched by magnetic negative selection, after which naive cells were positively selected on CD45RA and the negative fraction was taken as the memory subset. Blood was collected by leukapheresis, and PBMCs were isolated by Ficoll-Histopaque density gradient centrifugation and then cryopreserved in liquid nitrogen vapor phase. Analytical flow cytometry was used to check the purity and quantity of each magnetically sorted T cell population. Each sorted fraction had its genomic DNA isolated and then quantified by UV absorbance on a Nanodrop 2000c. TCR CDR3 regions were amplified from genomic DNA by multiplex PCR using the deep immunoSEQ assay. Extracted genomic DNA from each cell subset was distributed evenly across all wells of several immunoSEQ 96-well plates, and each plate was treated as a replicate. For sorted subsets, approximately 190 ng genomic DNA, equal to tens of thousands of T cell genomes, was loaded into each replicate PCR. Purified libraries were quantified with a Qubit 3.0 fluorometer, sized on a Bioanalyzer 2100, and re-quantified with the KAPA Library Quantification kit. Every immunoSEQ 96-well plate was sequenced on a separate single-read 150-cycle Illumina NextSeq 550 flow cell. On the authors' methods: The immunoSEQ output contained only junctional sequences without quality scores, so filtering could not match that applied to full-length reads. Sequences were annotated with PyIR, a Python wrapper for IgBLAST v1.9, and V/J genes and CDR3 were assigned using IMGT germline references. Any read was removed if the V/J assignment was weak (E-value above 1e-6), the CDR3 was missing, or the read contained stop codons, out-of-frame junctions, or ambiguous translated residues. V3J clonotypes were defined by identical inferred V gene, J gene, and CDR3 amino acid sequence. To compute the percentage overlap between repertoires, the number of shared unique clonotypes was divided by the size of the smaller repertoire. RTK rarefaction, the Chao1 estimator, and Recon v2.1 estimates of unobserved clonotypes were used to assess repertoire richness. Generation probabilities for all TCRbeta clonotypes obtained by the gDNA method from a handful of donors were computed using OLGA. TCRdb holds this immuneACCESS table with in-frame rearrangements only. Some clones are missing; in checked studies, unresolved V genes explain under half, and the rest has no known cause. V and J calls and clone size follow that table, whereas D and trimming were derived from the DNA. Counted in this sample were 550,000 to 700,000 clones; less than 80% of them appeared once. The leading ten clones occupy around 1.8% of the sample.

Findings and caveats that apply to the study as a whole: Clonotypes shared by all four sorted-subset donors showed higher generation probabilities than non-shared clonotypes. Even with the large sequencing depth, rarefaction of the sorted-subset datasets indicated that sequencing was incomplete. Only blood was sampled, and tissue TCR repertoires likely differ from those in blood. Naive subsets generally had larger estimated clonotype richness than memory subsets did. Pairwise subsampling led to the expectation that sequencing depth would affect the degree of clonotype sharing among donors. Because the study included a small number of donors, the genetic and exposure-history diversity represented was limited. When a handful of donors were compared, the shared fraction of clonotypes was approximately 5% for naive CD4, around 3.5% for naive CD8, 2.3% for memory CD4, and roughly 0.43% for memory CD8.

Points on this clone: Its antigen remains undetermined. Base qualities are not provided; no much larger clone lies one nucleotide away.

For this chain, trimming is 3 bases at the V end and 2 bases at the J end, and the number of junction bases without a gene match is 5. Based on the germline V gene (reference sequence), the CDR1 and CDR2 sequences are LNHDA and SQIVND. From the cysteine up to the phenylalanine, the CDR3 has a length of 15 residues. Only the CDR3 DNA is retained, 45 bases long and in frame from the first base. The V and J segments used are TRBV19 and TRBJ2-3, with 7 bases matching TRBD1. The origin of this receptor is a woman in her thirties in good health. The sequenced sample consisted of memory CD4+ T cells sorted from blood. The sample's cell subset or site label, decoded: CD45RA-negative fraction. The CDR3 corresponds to CASSMLGTVTDTQYF. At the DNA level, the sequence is TGTGCCAGTAGTATGTTGGGGACAGTCACAGATACGCAGTATTTT.